The 26 T cell receptor beta chains below all came from one sample that was sequenced in a study of low-dose radiotherapy and immunotherapy resistance in tumors. Specified time point: before trial treatment. Both TCRalpha and TCRbeta chains were reverse transcribed with V-gene-specific primers. TCRs were amplified for 20 to 25 PCR cycles with a constant-region primer and V-primer adapter. TCRdb reprocessed the reads via MiXCR and lists one record per CDR3 protein. The repertoire holds 100,000 or so distinct CDR3 sequences, with roughly a tenth as singletons. The specimen comprised PBMCs, sampled before treatment. Receptors were obtained from a male donor with prostate cancer.

The chain combines TRBV5-3 with TRBJ2-2; D is uncertain. TRBV5-3 is placed among ORFs of uncertain function. This CDR3 contains 16 residues. Trimming removed 9 bases at V and 0 bases at J, with 18 bases between. The CDR3 nucleotides read TGTGCCAACAGCTTGGTGCTGGGCGCGAACACCGGGGAGCTGTTTTTT. Residues: CANSLVLGANTGELFF.

This clonotype was detected ten times or more. This chain uses TRBV29-1 with TRBJ2-1; tentatively, D is TRBD1 (5 bases). The CDR3 consists of 13 residues. The germline V and J ends were trimmed by 4 bases and 5 bases, with 12 bases remaining between them. Per germline, CDR1 SQVTM and CDR2 ANQGSEA. CDR3 loop: CSVGPPGNNEQFF. In nucleotides, the CDR3 is TGCAGCGTTGGGCCCCCAGGGAACAATGAGCAGTTCTTC.

Comment on this clonotype: This likely reflects a read error, since a far larger clone is one base away. CDR3 DNA: TGTGCCAGCAGTTTTTGGGAAAATGAGCAGTTCTTC. This gives the protein CASSFWENEQFF. The rearrangement uses TRBV27 and TRBJ2-1, with D hard to call. The CDR3 is 12 residues long. Germline loops: CDR1 MNHEY, CDR2 SMNVEV (reference sequence). V dropped 3 bases and J dropped 7 bases, with 7 bases sitting between them.

This clonotype was seen at least ten times. The V gene is TRBV29-1, the J gene TRBJ1-5; tentative D call: TRBD1 (5 bases). V was cut by 3 bases and J by 7 bases, with 13 bases left in between. Germline CDR1 is SQVTM and CDR2 is ANQGSEA. This CDR3 spans 13 amino acids. DNA for the CDR3: TGCAGCGTTGATGGGGGTATTGGGCAGCCCCAGCATTTT. Translated, it gives CSVDGGIGQPQHF.

In the case of this clonotype: One base away lies a much larger clone, so this may be a sequencing read error. The chain links TRBV6-8 to TRBJ2-3, with TRBD1 as a possible D gene (5 bases). The germline CDR1 and CDR2 sequences are MNHGY and SAAAGT. CDR3 size: 14 residues. Here the CDR3 DNA reads TGTGCCAGCAGTTGGCTAGTAGACACAGGTACGCAGTATTTT. Translation gives CASSWLVDTGTQYF.

This clonotype was seen ten or more times. The chain uses TRBV24-1 and TRBJ2-1, with D perhaps given as TRBD1 or TRBD2 (7 bases each). CDR1 and CDR2 (germline): KGHDR, SFDVKD. The V end was cut by 6 bases, the J end by 4 bases, with 15 bases between. The length of the CDR3 is 15 residues. The CDR3 protein is CATSRDREGYNEQFF. The CDR3 nucleotides read TGTGCCACCAGTCGCGACAGGGAGGGATACAATGAGCAGTTCTTC.

This clonotype appeared many times. J is TRBJ1-2 and V is TRBV30, with D perhaps matching TRBD1 (5 bases). CDR1 is GTSNPN and CDR2 is SVGIG in the germline V gene (reference sequence). The V and J ends lost 3 bases and 4 bases respectively, with 21 bases between them. This CDR3 has 16 residues. The chain's CDR3 is CAWSAPPGPLVYGYTF. CDR3 in DNA: TGTGCCTGGAGCGCCCCACCGGGACCGCTGGTCTATGGCTACACCTTC. Full variable domain (remainder filled in from reference TRBV30 and TRBJ1-2): SQTIHQWPATLVQPVGSPLSLECTVEGTSNPNLYWYRQAAGRGLQLLFYSVGIGQISSEVPQNLSASRPQDRQFILSSKKLLLSDSGFYLCAWSAPPGPLVYGYTFGSGTRLTVV.

This clonotype has ten or more counts. This chain connects TRBV29-1 to TRBJ2-7; TRBD1 or TRBD2 may be the D gene (6 bases each). Germline V gene data show CDR1 as SQVTM and CDR2 as ANQGSEA. V was clipped by 6 bases and J by 3 bases, with 9 bases between them. The CDR3 totals 11 residues. The CDR3 reads CSVGGGYEQYF. CDR3 nucleotide sequence: TGCAGCGTAGGGGGAGGCTACGAGCAGTACTTC.

Many counts were recorded for this clonotype. This sequence joins TRBV4-1 and TRBJ2-3; TRBD2 is a possible D gene (5 bases). V was pared by 0 bases and J by 0 bases, with 13 bases between. CDR3 length: 17 amino acids. Germline V gene data show CDR1 as MGHRA and CDR2 as YSYEKL. The CDR3 DNA reads as TGCGCCAGCAGCCAAGACGGTCTGCGGGCAAGCACAGATACGCAGTATTTT. This encodes CASSQDGLRASTDTQYF.

This clonotype was observed many times. The CDR3 region is CSFRVAGSTDTQYF. The CDR3 nucleotides read TGCAGCTTCAGGGTAGCGGGTAGCACAGATACGCAGTATTTT. J is TRBJ2-3 and V is TRBV29-1; 7 positions agree with TRBD2. This CDR3 region has 14 residues. Looked up from germline, CDR1 is SQVTM and CDR2 is ANQGSEA. V lost 8 bases to trimming and J lost 0 bases; unmatched junction nucleotides: 8.

This clonotype was seen repeatedly, ten times or more. This chain connects TRBV14 to TRBJ2-2, with D perhaps matching TRBD1 (6 bases). Germline CDR1 and CDR2: SGHDN and FVKESK. V was pared by 1 base and J by 3 bases, with 9 bases between. The CDR3 runs 15 residues. The CDR3 reads CASSQGRGDTGELFF. The CDR3 DNA reads as TGTGCCAGCAGCCAAGGCAGGGGTGACACCGGGGAGCTGTTTTTT.

This clonotype was found many times. CDR3 sequence (DNA): TGTGCCAGCAGCCTACAGGCGGACAGGGGAAAAGAGACCCAGTACTTC. It specifies CASSLQADRGKETQYF. This sequence joins TRBV5-5 and TRBJ2-5; 9 positions match TRBD1. The junction had 10 bases not matched to a gene; V was cut back by 4 bases and J by 3 bases. The CDR3 runs 16 residues. Germline loops: CDR1 SGHKS, CDR2 YYEKEE (reference sequence).

This clonotype came up many times. This chain links TRBV20-1 with TRBJ2-5, with 7 nucleotides matching TRBD2. Germline V gene data show CDR1 as DFQATT and CDR2 as SNEGSKA (reference sequence). The CDR3 loop spans 14 amino acids. Losses at the gene ends were 0 bases for V and 2 bases for J; bases not matched to a gene: 3. The chain's CDR3 is CSARDQLAQETQYF. Written as DNA, the CDR3 is TGCAGTGCTAGAGATCAACTAGCGCAAGAGACCCAGTACTTC.

The rearrangement joins TRBV3-1 to TRBJ2-7; no definite D call. The CDR3 runs to 13 residues. In germline, CDR1 is LGHDT, CDR2 YNNKEL (reference sequence). Trimming took 5 bases from V and 6 from J, leaving 14 bases between them. The CDR3: CASSLRTVPEQYF. The CDR3 DNA follows: TGTGCCAGCAGCTTACGAACGGTTCCCGAGCAGTACTTC.

This clonotype was counted ten times or more. The chain carries TRBV5-1 and TRBJ2-1; 8 nucleotides align to TRBD1. Looked up from germline, CDR1 is SGHRS and CDR2 is YFSETQ. V shed 2 bases and J 8 bases; nucleotides not matched to a gene: 3. This CDR3 contains 13 residues. CDR3 in amino acids: CASSFGQGDEQFF. For the CDR3, the DNA is TGCGCCAGCAGCTTTGGACAGGGCGATGAGCAGTTCTTC.

This clonotype was detected many times. The chain employs TRBV28 and TRBJ2-4; maybe TRBD2 (5 bases). This CDR3 spans 13 amino acids. Germline CDR1 is MDHEN and CDR2 is SYDVKM. Deletions cut 8 bases from V and 5 bases from J, with 13 bases between. Written as DNA, the CDR3 is TGTGCCAGCGACGGGGTGGTGGAAAACATTCAGTACTTC. Its translation is CASDGVVENIQYF.

The rearrangement links TRBV2 to TRBJ2-5; D might be TRBD1 or TRBD2, each matching 5 bases. CDR1 is SNHLY and CDR2 is FYNNEI in the germline V gene. The germline V and J ends were trimmed by 6 bases and 5 bases, with 16 bases remaining between them. This CDR3 has 14 amino acids. CDR3 nucleotides: TGTGCCAGCAGGCCGGGACGTTCGCAGGAGACCCAGTACTTC. Its translation: CASRPGRSQETQYF.

This clonotype was observed many times. The chain couples TRBV18 to TRBJ1-4, with TRBD1 matching over 7 bases. Germline loops: CDR1 KGHSH, CDR2 LQKENI. The CDR3 extends over 15 amino acids. After removal of 5 bases from V and 2 bases from J, the junction contained 5 bases not matched to a gene. Here the CDR3 DNA reads TGTGCCAGCTCAGGACAGGAGACGACTAATGAAAAACTGTTTTTT. It encodes CASSGQETTNEKLFF. The full variable domain, rest sourced from reference TRBV18 and TRBJ1-4, is NAGVMQNPRHLVRRRGQEARLRCSPMKGHSHVYWYRQLPEEGLKFMVYLQKENIIDESGMPKERFSAEFPKEGPSILRIQQVVRGDSAAYFCASSGQETTNEKLFFGSGTQLSVL.

This clonotype was detected ten times or more. J is TRBJ2-1 and V is TRBV30, with D tentatively TRBD1 (5 bases). CDR3 length: 13 residues. V was pared by 4 bases and J by 10 bases, with 17 bases between. Germline V lookup: CDR1 GTSNPN, CDR2 SVGIG (reference sequence). DNA of the CDR3: TGTGCCTGGATAGGGGAAGCCCATAGGGAGCAGTTCTTC. It specifies CAWIGEAHREQFF.

This clonotype was seen many times. This chain links TRBV29-1 with TRBJ2-7, with no clear D. Germline loops: CDR1 SQVTM, CDR2 ANQGSEA. The V and J ends lost 4 bases and 2 bases respectively, with 6 bases between them. The CDR3 covers 11 residues. Here the CDR3 DNA reads TGCAGCGTTGCTGGAGCCTACGAGCAGTACTTC. Translating it yields CSVAGAYEQYF.

This clonotype has ten or more counts. This CDR3 reads CASKTERTGFRGNQPQHF. Written as DNA, the CDR3 is TGTGCCAGCAAAACGGAGCGGACAGGGTTTAGGGGCAATCAGCCCCAGCATTTT. The chain has TRBV28 and TRBJ1-5, with 8 bases that match TRBD1. Germline trimming cut 7 bases from V and 2 bases from J; bases unmatched to any gene: 16. Germline CDR1 is MDHEN and CDR2 is SYDVKM. The CDR3 runs to 18 residues.

This clonotype was seen ten or more times. The gene calls are TRBV15 and TRBJ2-7, with D possibly TRBD1 on 6 matching bases. CDR1 is LNHNV, CDR2 YYDKDF, per germline (reference sequence). V shed 1 base and J shed 0 bases, with 13 bases lying between them. The CDR3 has 16 residues. The CDR3 DNA reads TGTGCCACCAGCAGAGGAGGGGGTTTTACCTCCTACGAGCAGTACTTC. This translates into CATSRGGGFTSYEQYF.

The chain carries TRBV7-2 and TRBJ2-7; D is perhaps TRBD2 (5 bases). The V gene's germline CDR1 is SGHTA and CDR2 FQGNSA. The CDR3 sequence is 14 residues long. Trimming took 1 base from V and 9 from J, leaving 16 bases between them. The CDR3 loop is CASSLVQANRGQYF. As DNA, the CDR3 is TGTGCCAGCAGCTTAGTCCAGGCCAATCGGGGGCAGTACTTC.

The sample holds many counts of this clonotype. V usage is TRBV6-2 or TRBV6-3 and J usage is TRBJ1-5; D unclear. The CDR3 consists of 13 residues. The germline V and J ends were trimmed by 7 bases and 4 bases, with 11 bases remaining between them. The V gene's germline CDR1 is MNHEY and CDR2 SVGEGT. CDR3 bases: TGTGCCAGCAATCCGGGAGGAAATCAGCCCCAGCATTTT. Encoded protein: CASNPGGNQPQHF.

This clonotype has a count of ten or more. The chain employs TRBV4-3 and TRBJ1-2; D gene ambiguous. The CDR3 is 17 amino acids. In germline, CDR1 is LGHNA, CDR2 YSLEER. V dropped 1 base and J dropped 1 base, with 16 bases sitting between them. In DNA form, the CDR3 reads TGCGCCAGCAGCCAAGCTGTTCGCCAGGCCCTTAACTATGGCTACACCTTC. Its protein is CASSQAVRQALNYGYTF.

Ten or more counts support this clonotype. The V gene is TRBV18, the J gene TRBJ2-1, with a weak D call TRBD2 (5 bases). CDR3 length equals 16 residues. V was trimmed by 1 base and J by 6 bases, leaving 16 bases between them. From germline, CDR1 is KGHSH and CDR2 LQKENI. CDR3 protein: CASSPRPSSLGNEQFF. The CDR3 nucleotides are TGTGCCAGCTCACCACGTCCTAGCAGCTTGGGCAATGAGCAGTTCTTC.